This TCR beta chain comes out of a study of blood T cell repertoires in COVID-19. The overall study: Some COVID-19 samples were acute and others convalescent; all came from the United States, Italy and Spain. T cells, B-cell-depleted T cells, or PBMCs supplied cDNA or gDNA.

Authors' processing steps: Counts of nucleated cells, estimated from reference gene primer amplification, were obtained. The method was immunoSEQ multiplex PCR; TCRdb's version includes in-frame clones alone and lacks a portion of them. That table gives V, J and clone size, and the DNA gave D and trimming. Of approximately 260,000 clones listed, approximately 84% were seen once; the top ten hold around 9.2%. Germline V gene sequence: CDR1 SGHTS, CDR2 YDEGEE. Trimming took 4 bases from V and 9 from J; bases not matched to a gene: 6. The CDR3 contains 12 residues. The genes are TRBV5-8 and TRBJ2-7; 8 bases align to TRBD2. Input material: peripheral blood. The source of this sequence is a human donor in a cohort sampled during active COVID-19. The chain's CDR3 is CASSRGGPGQYF. The DNA for the CDR3 is TGTGCCAGCAGCCGGGGGGGGCCTGGGCAGTACTTC.